In its sample, the clone carrying this T cell receptor (beta chain) was seen once. Sequenced by immunoSEQ multiplex PCR; TCRdb stores in-frame clones only, minus some. The data show around 60,000 clones, around 77% seen once. It was during active infection that Seattle patients were enrolled and then longitudinally followed. V lost 6 bases and J lost 7; bases outside the gene matches: 11. This CDR3 contains 14 residues. CDR1 SNHLY and CDR2 FYNNEI come from the germline V gene. These data come from a study of blood T cell repertoires in COVID-19. The chain uses TRBV2 and TRBJ1-2; TRBD1 agrees at 7 bases. This TCR was sampled from a woman aged 70-85 years with COVID-19, enrolled during active disease. The sample consisted of peripheral blood. The CDR3 DNA follows: TGTGCCAGCAGCGGGACAGCCTTAGGGGGTGGCTACACCTTC. It is translated as CASSGTALGGGYTF.